Presented here are 2 T cell receptor beta chains from one specimen sequenced in a study of pediatric ulcerative colitis. The method was immunoSEQ multiplex PCR; TCRdb's version includes in-frame clones alone and lacks a portion of them. The sample consists of about 64,000 clones, about 86% of them appearing once. The sample taken for sequencing was blood. These receptors were taken from a boy under 18 with severe ulcerative colitis.

This chain uses TRBV29-1 with TRBJ2-5, with D tentatively TRBD1 (6 bases). The CDR3 spans 12 residues. CDR1 SQVTM and CDR2 ANQGSEA come from the germline V gene. V was shortened by 7 bases and J by 2 bases, with 11 bases between the two germline ends. CDR3 sequence: CSAGQTQETQYF. The CDR3 DNA reads TGCAGCGCAGGACAGACACAAGAGACCCAGTACTTC.

The rearrangement links TRBV5-8 to TRBJ2-5; 7 nucleotides line up with TRBD1. J was trimmed by 3 bases and V by 7 bases; bases with no gene match: 27. The germline V gene has CDR1 SGHTS and CDR2 YDEGEE. The CDR3 runs to 20 residues. The CDR3 sequence: CASPFMDRPAREGRKETQYF. CDR3 sequence (DNA): TGTGCCAGCCCCTTTATGGACAGGCCCGCGAGAGAAGGTCGAAAAGAGACCCAGTACTTC.